Listed here are 17 T cell receptor beta chains from one sample, sequenced in a study of cytomegalovirus exposure and HLA in healthy donors. The PCR made use of 60 Vbeta and 13 Jbeta primers. Assay used: immunoSEQ multiplex PCR; TCRdb lists only in-frame clones, some missing. In the table there are 130,000 to 150,000 clones, around 73% of which are singletons. The material sequenced was PBMCs. The origin of the receptors is a woman in her thirties or forties in good health and CMV-seronegative.

The chain has TRBV6-6 and TRBJ2-2, with D possibly matching TRBD1 (5 bases). Germline CDR1 and CDR2: MNHNY and SVGAGI (reference sequence). Trimming shortened V by 10 bases and J by 1 base, and 13 bases separated the two germline ends. This CDR3 has 14 residues. The CDR3 region has the DNA TGTGCCACTTATCAGGGCCTGAACACCGGGGAGCTGTTTTTT. This gives the protein CATYQGLNTGELFF.

The CDR3 loop reads CASSLDPGDNYGYTF. The CDR3 nucleotides read TGTGCCAGCAGCTTGGATCCAGGGGATAACTATGGCTACACCTTC. V gene TRBV5-6 combines with J gene TRBJ1-2, with TRBD1 as a possible D gene (6 bases). Trimming took off 0 bases at V and 1 base at J, with 10 bases between the two ends. This CDR3 has 15 amino acids. Germline V gives CDR1 SGHDT, CDR2 YYEEEE. The whole variable domain, filled in from reference TRBV5-6 and TRBJ1-2, reads DAGVTQSPTHLIKTRGQQVTLRCSPKSGHDTVSWYQQALGQGPQFIFQYYEEEERQRGNFPDRFSGHQFPNYSSELNVNALLLGDSALYLCASSLDPGDNYGYTFGSGTRLTVV.

The chain carries TRBV5-1 and TRBJ2-5, with 9 bases that match TRBD1. The germline gives CDR1 SGHRS, CDR2 YFSETQ. The CDR3 totals 16 residues. V lost 0 bases to trimming and J lost 4 bases; unmatched junction nucleotides: 7. CDR3 DNA: TGCGCCAGCAGCTTGGGCGGGACAGGGAACGGAGAGACCCAGTACTTC. It yields the protein CASSLGGTGNGETQYF.

This chain joins TRBV5-5 and TRBJ1-4, with 7 bases lining up with TRBD1. CDR1 and CDR2 (germline): SGHKS, YYEKEE (reference sequence). Trimming cost V 6 bases and J 7 bases; bases outside gene matches: 12. CDR3 size: 15 residues. CDR3 amino acids: CASMPWDSSREKLFF. CDR3 DNA: TGTGCCAGCATGCCTTGGGACAGCTCGCGTGAAAAACTGTTTTTT. Filled out from reference TRBV5-5 and TRBJ1-4, the complete variable domain reads DAGVTQSPTHLIKTRGQQVTLRCSPISGHKSVSWYQQVLGQGPQFIFQYYEKEERGRGNFPDRFSARQFPNYSSELNVNALLLGDSALYLCASMPWDSSREKLFFGSGTQLSVL.

The rearrangement joins TRBV11-2 to TRBJ2-7, with 7 nucleotides matching TRBD1. V shed 6 bases, J shed 2 bases, and the junction held 4 bases outside the gene matches. Germline values: CDR1 SGHAT, CDR2 FQNNGV. The CDR3 loop spans 13 amino acids. CDR3 nucleotide sequence: TGTGCCAGCAGGCGGACAGGAGCCTACGAGCAGTACTTC. Its protein product is CASRRTGAYEQYF.

J is TRBJ2-6 and V is TRBV2, with 9 bases that match TRBD1. The CDR3 is 11 amino acids. With V trimmed by 3 bases and J by 18 bases, 3 bases remained unmatched. Per the germline V gene, CDR1 is SNHLY and CDR2 is FYNNEI. This chain's CDR3 is CASSEPGQGTF. CDR3 nucleotide sequence: TGTGCCAGCAGTGAGCCGGGACAGGGGACTTTC. The whole variable domain, remainder taken from reference TRBV2 and TRBJ2-6, is EPEVTQTPSHQVTQMGQEVILRCVPISNHLYFYWYRQILGQKVEFLVSFYNNEISEKSEIFDDQFSVERPDGSNFTLKIRSTKLEDSAMYFCASSEPGQGTFGAGSRLTVL.

The chain couples TRBV27 to TRBJ1-2, with 9 nucleotides matching TRBD1. The CDR3 totals 14 residues. Germline-derived CDR1 and CDR2 are MNHEY and SMNVEV (reference sequence). Trimming removed 2 bases from V and 4 bases from J; junction bases left unmatched: 2. CDR3 nucleotide sequence: TGTGCCAGCAGTTTAACAGGGGGCGGCTATGGCTACACCTTC. Protein: CASSLTGGGYGYTF.

The chain carries TRBV7-2 and TRBJ2-5; possibly TRBD1 for D (6 bases). Trimming pared 6 bases from V and 4 bases from J, leaving 9 bases between. This CDR3 has 12 amino acids. Germline assignment: CDR1 SGHTA and CDR2 FQGNSA. The CDR3: CASSEDRETQYF. For the CDR3, the DNA is TGTGCCAGCAGTGAGGACAGAGAGACCCAGTACTTC.

The gene calls are TRBV5-1 and TRBJ1-1; TRBD1 might be the D (5 bases). V was shortened by 0 bases and J by 5 bases, with 11 bases between the two germline ends. Germline V gives CDR1 SGHRS, CDR2 YFSETQ. The CDR3 sequence is 14 residues long. Here the CDR3 DNA reads TGCGCCAGCAGCTTGGGTCAGGGAAGGACTGAAGCTTTCTTT. It is translated as CASSLGQGRTEAFF.

This clone was recorded a few times. The CDR3 protein is CASIAGGRGDTQYF. CDR3 nucleotide sequence: TGTGCCAGCATAGCGGGGGGCCGGGGAGATACGCAGTATTTT. The gene calls are TRBV2 and TRBJ2-3; 10 bases line up with TRBD2. The germline gives CDR1 SNHLY, CDR2 FYNNEI. The V segment lost 7 bases and the J segment 5 bases; nucleotides outside the gene matches: 6. The CDR3 sequence is 14 residues long.

A word on this clone: This same CDR3 is encoded by further DNA sequences in the sample. This chain joins TRBV6-5 and TRBJ1-6; D ambiguous. Trimming pared 2 bases from V and 5 bases from J, leaving 7 bases between. Germline V gene sequence: CDR1 MNHEY, CDR2 SVGAGI. This CDR3 contains 14 residues. CDR3 sequence (DNA): TGTGCCAGCAGTTACCGTCAGAATAATTCACCCCTCCACTTT. This encodes CASSYRQNNSPLHF.

The chain couples TRBV5-1 to TRBJ1-1; 7 positions agree with TRBD1. V shed 1 base, J shed 4 bases, and the junction held 4 bases outside the gene matches. CDR1 is SGHRS and CDR2 is YFSETQ in the germline V gene. The CDR3 is 14 residues long. The CDR3 loop is CASSLSTGSTEAFF. The DNA for the CDR3 is TGCGCCAGCAGCTTGTCGACAGGGTCCACTGAAGCTTTCTTT.

The chain combines TRBV5-1 with TRBJ2-2; 8 nucleotides line up with TRBD1. The junction had 4 bases not matched to a gene; V was cut back by 4 bases and J by 2 bases. The CDR3 is 15 residues long. Germline CDR1 is SGHRS and CDR2 is YFSETQ. Here the CDR3 DNA reads TGCGCCAGCAGCATGCAGGGGGCCAACACCGGGGAGCTGTTTTTT. It codes for CASSMQGANTGELFF. Filled out from reference TRBV5-1 and TRBJ2-2, the complete variable domain reads KAGVTQTPRYLIKTRGQQVTLSCSPISGHRSVSWYQQTPGQGLQFLFEYFSETQRNKGNFPGRFSGRQFSNSRSEMNVSTLELGDSALYLCASSMQGANTGELFFGEGSRLTVL.

This chain joins TRBV28 and TRBJ2-6; 10 bases line up with TRBD1. This CDR3 has 16 residues. The V gene's germline CDR1 is MDHEN and CDR2 SYDVKM. J was trimmed by 1 base and V by 4 bases; bases with no gene match: 1. This chain's CDR3 is CASSWDRGSGANVLTF. CDR3 nucleotide sequence: TGTGCCAGCAGTTGGGACAGGGGTTCTGGGGCCAACGTCCTGACTTTC.

The chain recombines TRBV7-2 with TRBJ1-1; TRBD1 matches 9 bases. Trimming removed 3 bases from V and 3 bases from J; junction bases left unmatched: 5. The CDR3 extends over 15 amino acids. In germline, CDR1 is SGHTA, CDR2 FQGNSA. As DNA, the CDR3 is TGTGCCAGCAGCTTTCGGACAGGGGCTGACACTGAAGCTTTCTTT. Its translation is CASSFRTGADTEAFF.

The chain is built from TRBV5-1 and TRBJ1-1; tentative D call: TRBD1 (5 bases). This CDR3 is 13 amino acids long. V lost 0 bases to trimming and J lost 7 bases, with 10 bases between them. Looked up from germline, CDR1 is SGHRS and CDR2 is YFSETQ. This chain's CDR3 is CASSLAGGVEAFF. The CDR3 DNA reads TGCGCCAGCAGCTTGGCCGGGGGGGTTGAAGCTTTCTTT.

The chain employs TRBV5-4 and TRBJ2-1; D gene uncertain. Germline assignment: CDR1 SGHNT and CDR2 YYREEE (reference sequence). The CDR3 is 15 amino acids. Trimming pared 4 bases from V and 2 bases from J, leaving 13 bases between. In DNA form, the CDR3 reads TGTGCCAGCAGCCCTATAGACCGGGCCTACAATGAGCAGTTCTTC. Protein: CASSPIDRAYNEQFF. Combining the CDR3 with reference TRBV5-4 and TRBJ2-1 gives the whole variable domain ETGVTQSPTHLIKTRGQQVTLRCSSQSGHNTVSWYQQALGQGPQFIFQYYREEENGRGNFPPRFSGLQFPNYSSELNVNALELDDSALYLCASSPIDRAYNEQFFGPGTRLTVL.